The next 10 T cell receptor beta chains were all read from a single sample in a study of T cells in Graves' hyperthyroidism and ophthalmopathy. Researchers amplified the TCR beta CDR3 regions from RNA transcripts. The study used the HTBI primer set for a first-round RT-PCR of the TCR CDR3. MiXCR, applied by TCRdb to the multiplex PCR reads, yields one record per CDR3 protein. The repertoire consists of approximately 600,000 distinct CDR3 sequences, with 14% occurring once and the leading ten covering 7.1%. The sequenced sample consisted of blood. The source is a woman in her late teens or twenties with Graves' ophthalmopathy.

The CDR3 loop reads CASISTGPNTEAFF. The CDR3 DNA is TGTGCCAGTATCTCGACAGGGCCTAACACTGAAGCTTTCTTT. V usage is TRBV19 and J usage is TRBJ1-1; 7 bases line up with TRBD1. Germline loops: CDR1 LNHDA, CDR2 SQIVND (reference sequence). The CDR3 contains 14 residues. After removal of 7 bases from V and 2 bases from J, the junction contained 7 bases not matched to a gene.

This chain uses TRBV20-1 with TRBJ2-7; D is unresolved. In germline, CDR1 is DFQATT, CDR2 SNEGSKA (reference sequence). This CDR3 spans 12 amino acids. In DNA, the CDR3 is TGCAGCCCCCTATCTGGAGTATCTGAGCAGTACTTC. Translating gives CSPLSGVSEQYF.

Notes on this clonotype: At one end, the junction sequence differs from germline, possibly due to a read error. The V gene is TRBV19, the J gene TRBJ2-1, with 11 bases that match TRBD2. CDR3 size: 19 residues. Per the germline V gene, CDR1 is LNHDA and CDR2 is SQIVND (reference sequence). The DNA for the CDR3 is TGTGCCAGTAGTATCGGAAGTGGGCTAGCGGGAGGATCCTACAATGAGCAGCTCTTC. Protein: CASSIGSGLAGGSYNEQLF.

The chain links TRBV7-9 to TRBJ2-5; no clear D gene. Trimming stripped 0 bases from V and 4 bases from J, with 12 bases between. The CDR3 is 15 amino acids. Germline-derived CDR1 and CDR2 are SEHNR and FQNEAQ (reference sequence). The CDR3 DNA is TGTGCCAGCAGCTTAGCGATCGCGGCCCTAGAGACCCAGTACTTC. Amino acids: CASSLAIAALETQYF.

A few counts support this clonotype. This chain links TRBV10-3 with TRBJ2-7, with TRBD1 matching 7 bases. The CDR3 runs to 14 residues. V dropped 6 bases and J dropped 2; count of bases not matched to a gene: 7. Germline CDR1 reads ENHRY; CDR2 reads SYGVKD. In DNA, the CDR3 is TGTGCCATCAGAGGACAGGTTACACCCTACGAGCAGTACTTC. Translation: CAIRGQVTPYEQYF.

The rearrangement links TRBV20-1 to TRBJ1-5; D is perhaps TRBD1 (6 bases). The CDR3 spans 14 residues. The V gene lost 6 bases and the J gene lost 1 base, with 13 bases spanning the gap. Germline V CDR1 and CDR2: DFQATT, SNEGSKA (reference sequence). The CDR3 nucleotides read TGCAGTGCCTTGTCGGGGGCCAGCAATCAGCCCCAGCATTTT. Translating gives CSALSGASNQPQHF.

A note on this clonotype: This may come from a read error, since a much larger clone is one base off. J is TRBJ2-3 and V is TRBV4-1; a possible D gene is TRBD2 (7 bases). Per germline, CDR1 MGHRA and CDR2 YSYEKL. CDR3 length equals 17 residues. CDR3 nucleotides: TGCGCCAGCAGCCAAGGCCCGGGGGGCAATCCCACAGATACGCAGTGTTTT. The encoded protein is CASSQGPGGNPTDTQCF.

This chain links TRBV20-1 with TRBJ2-2, with TRBD2 identical over 16 bases. Trimming took 6 bases from V and 9 from J; bases not matched to a gene: 7. This CDR3 is 15 amino acids long. CDR1 is DFQATT and CDR2 is SNEGSKA in the germline V gene (reference sequence). The CDR3 loop reads CSAGLAGGPRRELFF. CDR3 in DNA: TGCAGTGCGGGACTAGCGGGAGGGCCTCGGAGGGAGCTGTTTTTT.

The V call is TRBV7-8, the J call TRBJ2-1, with D perhaps matching TRBD1 or TRBD2 (7 bases each). V was cut by 3 bases and J by 7 bases, with 19 bases left in between. The CDR3 has 16 amino acids. Germline V gene lookup returns CDR1 SGHVS and CDR2 FQNEAQ. The DNA of the CDR3 is TGTGCCAGCAGCTTCAGGGGGGGAAGGCGGGAGAATGAGCAGTTCTTC. Its protein product is CASSFRGGRRENEQFF.

This clonotype has at least ten counts. The V and J genes are TRBV18 and TRBJ1-1; 8 nucleotides line up with TRBD1. J lost 10 bases, V lost 2 bases, and 6 bases had no gene match. This CDR3 is 13 amino acids long. Germline assignment: CDR1 KGHSH and CDR2 LQKENI. DNA of the CDR3: TGTGCCAGCTCACCATTGGCCGACAGGGGAGCTTTCTTT. This encodes CASSPLADRGAFF.